This T cell receptor (beta chain) was documented in a study of tissue T cells after allogeneic stem cell transplantation. About this clone itself: Its antigen is not known. These gene names are mouse names. The sequenced fragment ends 1 residue before the CDR3 boundary, so the rest is inferred from the germline J gene.

Germline CDR1 reads NNHDY; CDR2 reads SYVADS. The length of the CDR3 is 14 residues. V lost 3 bases and J 0 bases, leaving 9 bases between the germline ends. General study points: Sampling depth was limited, and the cohort was small and clinically varied. Which tissue TCRs were alloreactive or antigen-specific was not determined. Some clones might be persisting host cells. TCR repertoires tracked anatomic similarity, regardless of disease or transplant status. Only a limited share of tissue TCRs appeared in blood or spleen.

Assay: immunoSEQ multiplex PCR; the TCRdb copy retains only in-frame clones and omits some. The sample holds about 22,000 clones, over 55% seen once. The J gene is TRBJ1-1, the V gene TRBV13-3, with a possible D match to TRBD1 (6 bases). This TCR was recovered from a female BALB/c mouse in good health. These mice share the MHC haplotype H2-d. The sample was spleen. The part of the CDR3 DNA that was read is TGTGCCAGCAGTGTAGGGGGTGCAAACACAGAAGTCTTC. Protein: CASSVGGANTEVF. In full, the CDR3 reads CASSVGGANTEVFF.